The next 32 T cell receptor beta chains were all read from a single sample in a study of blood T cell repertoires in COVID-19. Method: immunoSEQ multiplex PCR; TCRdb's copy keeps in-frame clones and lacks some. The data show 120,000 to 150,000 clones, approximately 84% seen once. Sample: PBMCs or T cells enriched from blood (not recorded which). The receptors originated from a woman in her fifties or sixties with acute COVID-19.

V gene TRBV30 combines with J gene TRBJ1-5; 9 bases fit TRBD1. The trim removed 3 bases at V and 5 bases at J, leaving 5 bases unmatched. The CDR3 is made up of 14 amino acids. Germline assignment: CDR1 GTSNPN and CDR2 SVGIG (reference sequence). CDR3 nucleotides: TGTGCCTGGAGCTTTAACAGGGGGCATCAGCCCCAGCATTTT. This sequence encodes CAWSFNRGHQPQHF.

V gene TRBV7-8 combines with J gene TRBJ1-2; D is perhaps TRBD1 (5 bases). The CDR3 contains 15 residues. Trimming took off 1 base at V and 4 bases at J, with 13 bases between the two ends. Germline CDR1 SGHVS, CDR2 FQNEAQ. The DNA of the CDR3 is TGTGCCAGCAGCTTAGGGGAAGGGGTCTTCTATGGCTACACCTTC. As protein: CASSLGEGVFYGYTF.

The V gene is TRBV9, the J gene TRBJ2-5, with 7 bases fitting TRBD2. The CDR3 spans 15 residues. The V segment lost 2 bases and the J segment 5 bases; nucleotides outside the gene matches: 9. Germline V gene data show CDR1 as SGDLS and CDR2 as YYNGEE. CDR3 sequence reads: CASSVNGGIWETQYF. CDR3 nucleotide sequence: TGTGCCAGCAGCGTTAACGGGGGGATTTGGGAGACCCAGTACTTC.

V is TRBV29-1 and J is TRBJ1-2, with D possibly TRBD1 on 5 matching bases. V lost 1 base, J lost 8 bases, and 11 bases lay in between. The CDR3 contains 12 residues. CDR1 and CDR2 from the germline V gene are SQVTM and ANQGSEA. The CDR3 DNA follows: TGCAGCGTTGAAGGCGGGAGGGGCGGCTACACCTTC. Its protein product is CSVEGGRGGYTF.

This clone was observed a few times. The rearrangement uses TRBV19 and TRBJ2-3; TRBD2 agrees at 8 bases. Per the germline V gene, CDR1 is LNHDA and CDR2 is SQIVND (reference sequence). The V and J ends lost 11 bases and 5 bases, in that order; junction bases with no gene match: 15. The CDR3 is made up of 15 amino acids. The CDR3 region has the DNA TGTGCCTCACGAAGCGGGAGCGCTCGGGGAGATACGCAGTATTTT. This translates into CASRSGSARGDTQYF.

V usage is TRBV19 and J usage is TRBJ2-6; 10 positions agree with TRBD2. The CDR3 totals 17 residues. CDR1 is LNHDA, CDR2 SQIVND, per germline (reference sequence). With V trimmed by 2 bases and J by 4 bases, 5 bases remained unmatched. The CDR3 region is CASSISLAGAGANVLTF. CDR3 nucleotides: TGTGCCAGTAGTATATCCCTAGCGGGAGCCGGGGCCAACGTCCTGACTTTC.

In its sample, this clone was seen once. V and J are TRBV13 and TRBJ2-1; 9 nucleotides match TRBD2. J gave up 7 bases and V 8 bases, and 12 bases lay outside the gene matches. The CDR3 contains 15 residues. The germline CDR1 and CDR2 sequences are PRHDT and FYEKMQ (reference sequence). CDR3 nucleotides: TGTGCCAGCCATATGGGGCGGGAGGGCCGGAATGAGCAGTTCTTC. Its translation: CASHMGREGRNEQFF.

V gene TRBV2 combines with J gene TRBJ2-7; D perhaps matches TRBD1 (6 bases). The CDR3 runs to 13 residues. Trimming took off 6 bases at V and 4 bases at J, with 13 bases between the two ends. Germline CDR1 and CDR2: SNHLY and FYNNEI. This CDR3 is CASRSTGSYEQYF. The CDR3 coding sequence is TGTGCCAGCAGATCAACAGGGTCTTACGAGCAGTACTTC. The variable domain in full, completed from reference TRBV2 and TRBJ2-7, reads EPEVTQTPSHQVTQMGQEVILRCVPISNHLYFYWYRQILGQKVEFLVSFYNNEISEKSEIFDDQFSVERPDGSNFTLKIRSTKLEDSAMYFCASRSTGSYEQYFGPGTRLTVT.

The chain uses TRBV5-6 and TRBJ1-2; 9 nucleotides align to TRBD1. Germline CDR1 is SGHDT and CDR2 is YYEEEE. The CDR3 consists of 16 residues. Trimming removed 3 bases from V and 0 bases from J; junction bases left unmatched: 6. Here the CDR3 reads CASSSLRDRANYGYTF. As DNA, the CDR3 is TGTGCCAGCAGCTCCCTCCGGGACAGGGCTAACTATGGCTACACCTTC.

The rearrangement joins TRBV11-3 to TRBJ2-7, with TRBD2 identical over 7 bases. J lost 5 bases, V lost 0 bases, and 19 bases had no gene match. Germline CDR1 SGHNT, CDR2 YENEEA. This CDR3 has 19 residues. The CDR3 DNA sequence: TGTGCCAGCAGCTTAGATCGGTATTCGATGGGAAGCGGGAACAACGAGCAGTACTTC. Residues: CASSLDRYSMGSGNNEQYF.

The CDR3 sequence: CASSALGQGAGNTIYF. The CDR3 bases are TGTGCCAGTAGTGCGTTAGGACAGGGGGCCGGAAACACCATATATTTT. The chain combines TRBV19 with TRBJ1-3, with 11 bases lining up with TRBD1. Unmatched junction bases numbered 7, after V lost 5 bases and J lost 4 bases. The CDR3 consists of 16 residues. The germline V gene encodes CDR1 LNHDA and CDR2 SQIVND (reference sequence).

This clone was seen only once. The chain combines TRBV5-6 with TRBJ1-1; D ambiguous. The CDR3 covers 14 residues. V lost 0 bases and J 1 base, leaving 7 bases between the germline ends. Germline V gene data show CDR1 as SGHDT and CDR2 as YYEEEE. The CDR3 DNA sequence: TGTGCCAGCAGCTTGGGGGCAGCGAACACTGAAGCTTTCTTT. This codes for CASSLGAANTEAFF.

CDR3: CASSRANTQYF. The CDR3 DNA follows: TGTGCCAGCAGCCGGGCGAATACGCAGTATTTT. This chain joins TRBV3-1 (or the pseudogene TRBV3-2) and TRBJ2-3, with D unresolved. Germline CDR1 reads LGHDT; CDR2 reads YNNKEL (reference sequence). The CDR3 covers 11 residues. V lost 4 bases to trimming and J lost 7 bases, with 6 bases between them.

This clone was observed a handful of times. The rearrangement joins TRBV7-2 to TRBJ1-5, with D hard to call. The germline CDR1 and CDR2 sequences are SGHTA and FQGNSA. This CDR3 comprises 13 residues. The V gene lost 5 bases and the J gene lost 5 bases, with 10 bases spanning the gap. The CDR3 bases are TGTGCCAGCAGCCTTCTTAATTATCAGCCCCAGCATTTT. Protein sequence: CASSLLNYQPQHF. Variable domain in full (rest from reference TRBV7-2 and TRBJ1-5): GAGVSQSPSNKVTEKGKDVELRCDPISGHTALYWYRQSLGQGLEFLIYFQGNSAPDKSGLPSDRFSAERTGGSVSTLTIQRTQQEDSAVYLCASSLLNYQPQHFGDGTRLSIL.

CDR3 DNA sequence: TGTGCCAGCACCCCCAGGGGTCAAGAGACCCAGTACTTC. It translates to CASTPRGQETQYF. The chain couples TRBV9 to TRBJ2-5, with D possibly TRBD1 on 6 matching bases. Trimming took off 6 bases at V and 2 bases at J, with 11 bases between the two ends. The CDR3 is made up of 13 amino acids. Germline V gene data show CDR1 as SGDLS and CDR2 as YYNGEE. Based on the CDR3 plus reference TRBV9 and TRBJ2-5, the full variable domain is DSGVTQTPKHLITATGQRVTLRCSPRSGDLSVYWYQQSLDQGLQFLIQYYNGEERAKGNILERFSAQQFPDLHSELNLSSLELGDSALYFCASTPRGQETQYFGPGTRLLVL.

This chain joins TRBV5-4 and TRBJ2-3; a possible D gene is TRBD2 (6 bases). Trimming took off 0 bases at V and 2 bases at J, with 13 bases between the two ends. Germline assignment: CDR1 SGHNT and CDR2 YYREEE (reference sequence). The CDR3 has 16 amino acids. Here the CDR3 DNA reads TGTGCCAGCAGCTTGGGGGTAGCGGAGAACACAGATACGCAGTATTTT. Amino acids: CASSLGVAENTDTQYF.

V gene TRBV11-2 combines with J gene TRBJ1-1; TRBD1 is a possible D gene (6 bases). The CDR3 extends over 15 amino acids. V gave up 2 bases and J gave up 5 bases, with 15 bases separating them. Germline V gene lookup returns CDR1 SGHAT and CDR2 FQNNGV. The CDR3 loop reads CASSLIGRGETEAFF. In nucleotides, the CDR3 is TGTGCCAGCAGCTTAATTGGCAGGGGCGAAACTGAAGCTTTCTTT.

CDR3 sequence reads: CASPPSGRMTDTQYF. The CDR3 DNA is TGTGCCTCACCTCCTAGCGGGAGAATGACAGATACGCAGTATTTT. The chain joins TRBV30 to TRBJ2-3, with TRBD2 identical over 10 bases. J lost 3 bases, V lost 7 bases, and 10 bases had no gene match. Germline-derived CDR1 and CDR2 are GTSNPN and SVGIG (reference sequence). CDR3 length: 15 amino acids.

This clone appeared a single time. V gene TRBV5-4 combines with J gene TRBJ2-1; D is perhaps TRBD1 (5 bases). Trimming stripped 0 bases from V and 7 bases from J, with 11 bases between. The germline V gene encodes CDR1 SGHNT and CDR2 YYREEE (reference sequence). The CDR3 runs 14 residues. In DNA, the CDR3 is TGTGCCAGCAGCTTGGGAAGGGGTTCGAATGAGCAGTTCTTC. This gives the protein CASSLGRGSNEQFF.

The CDR3 coding sequence is TGCGCCAGCAGCTTCGCGGGGAAGACCGGGGAGCTGTTTTTT. This encodes CASSFAGKTGELFF. The chain couples TRBV5-1 to TRBJ2-2; D may be TRBD2 (6 bases). This CDR3 comprises 14 residues. CDR1 and CDR2 (germline): SGHRS, YFSETQ. V lost 2 bases to trimming and J lost 5 bases, with 10 bases between them.

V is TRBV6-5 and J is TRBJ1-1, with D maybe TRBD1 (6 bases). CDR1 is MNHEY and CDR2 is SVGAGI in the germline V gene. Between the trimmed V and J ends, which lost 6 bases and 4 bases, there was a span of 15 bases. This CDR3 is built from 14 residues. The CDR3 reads CASRRTATATEAFF. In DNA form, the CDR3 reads TGTGCCAGCAGAAGGACAGCAACTGCCACTGAAGCTTTCTTT.

Written as DNA, the CDR3 is TGTGCCAGCAGTGCCCTGGACAGTAATTCACCCCTCCACTTT. Translation gives CASSALDSNSPLHF. The rearrangement links TRBV6-4 to TRBJ1-6, with D tentatively TRBD1 (6 bases). CDR3 length equals 14 residues. V lost 4 bases, J lost 6 bases, and 10 bases lay in between. Germline V gene lookup returns CDR1 MRHNA and CDR2 SNTAGT.

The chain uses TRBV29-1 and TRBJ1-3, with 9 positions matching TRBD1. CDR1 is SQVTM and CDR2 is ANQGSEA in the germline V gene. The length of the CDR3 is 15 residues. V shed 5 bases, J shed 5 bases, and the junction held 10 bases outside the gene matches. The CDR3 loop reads CSVQLTGGIRNTIYF. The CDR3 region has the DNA TGCAGCGTTCAACTCACAGGGGGCATAAGAAACACCATATATTTT.

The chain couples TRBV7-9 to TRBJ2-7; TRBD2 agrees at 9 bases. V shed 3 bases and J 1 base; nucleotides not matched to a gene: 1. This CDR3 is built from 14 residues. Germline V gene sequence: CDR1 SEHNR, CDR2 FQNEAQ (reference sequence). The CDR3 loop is CASSLLAGSYEQYF. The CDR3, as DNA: TGTGCCAGCAGCTTGCTAGCGGGGTCCTACGAGCAGTACTTC.

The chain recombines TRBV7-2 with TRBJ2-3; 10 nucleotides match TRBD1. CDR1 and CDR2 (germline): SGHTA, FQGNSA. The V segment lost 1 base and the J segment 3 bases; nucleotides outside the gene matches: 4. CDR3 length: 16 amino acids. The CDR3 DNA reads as TGTGCCAGCAGCTTAGTAAGGACAGGGGGGACAGATACGCAGTATTTT. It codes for CASSLVRTGGTDTQYF.

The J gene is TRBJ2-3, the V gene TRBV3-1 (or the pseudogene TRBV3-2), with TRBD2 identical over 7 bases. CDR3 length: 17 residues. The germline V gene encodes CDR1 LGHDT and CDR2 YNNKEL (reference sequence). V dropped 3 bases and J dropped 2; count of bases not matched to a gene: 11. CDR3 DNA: TGTGCCAGCAGCCACCGACGGGCTAGCGGCCACACAGATACGCAGTATTTT. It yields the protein CASSHRRASGHTDTQYF.

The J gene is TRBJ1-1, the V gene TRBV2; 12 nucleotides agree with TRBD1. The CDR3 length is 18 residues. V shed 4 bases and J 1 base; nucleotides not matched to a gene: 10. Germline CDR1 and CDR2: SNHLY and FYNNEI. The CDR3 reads CASSVVGTGGIRNTEAFF. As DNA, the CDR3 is TGTGCCAGCAGTGTGGTAGGGACAGGGGGCATTAGGAACACTGAAGCTTTCTTT. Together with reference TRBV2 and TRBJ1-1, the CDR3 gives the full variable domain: EPEVTQTPSHQVTQMGQEVILRCVPISNHLYFYWYRQILGQKVEFLVSFYNNEISEKSEIFDDQFSVERPDGSNFTLKIRSTKLEDSAMYFCASSVVGTGGIRNTEAFFGQGTRLTVV.

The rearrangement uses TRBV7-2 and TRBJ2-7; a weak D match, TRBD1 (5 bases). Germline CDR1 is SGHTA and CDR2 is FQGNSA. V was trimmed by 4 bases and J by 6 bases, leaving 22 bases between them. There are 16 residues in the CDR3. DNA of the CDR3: TGTGCCAGCAGCTCTAGGGTAGGGGCCGCCTCTAGCGAGCAGTACTTC. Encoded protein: CASSSRVGAASSEQYF.

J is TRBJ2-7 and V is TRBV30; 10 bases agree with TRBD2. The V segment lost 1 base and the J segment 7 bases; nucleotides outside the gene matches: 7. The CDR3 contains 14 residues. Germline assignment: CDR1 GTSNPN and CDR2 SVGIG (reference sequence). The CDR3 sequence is CAWSGSGRAGEQYF. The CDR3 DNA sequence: TGTGCCTGGAGTGGCAGCGGGAGGGCCGGGGAGCAGTACTTC.

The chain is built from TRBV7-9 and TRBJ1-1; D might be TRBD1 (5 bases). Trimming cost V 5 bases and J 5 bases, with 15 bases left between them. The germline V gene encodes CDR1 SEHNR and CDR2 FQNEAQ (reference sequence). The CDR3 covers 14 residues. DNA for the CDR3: TGTGCCAGCAGCCCAGGCTCAAGACAGACTGAAGCTTTCTTT. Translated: CASSPGSRQTEAFF.

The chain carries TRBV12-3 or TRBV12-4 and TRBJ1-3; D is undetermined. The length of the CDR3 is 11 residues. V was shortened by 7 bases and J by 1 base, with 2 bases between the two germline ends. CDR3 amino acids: CASTSGNTIYF. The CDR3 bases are TGTGCCAGCACTTCTGGAAACACCATATATTTT.

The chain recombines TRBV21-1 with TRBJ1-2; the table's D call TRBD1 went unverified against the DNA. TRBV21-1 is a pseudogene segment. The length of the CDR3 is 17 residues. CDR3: CASSSRDRGSGDYGYTF. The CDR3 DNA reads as TGTGCCAGCAGCAGCCGGGACAGGGGGTCCGGGGACTATGGCTACACCTTC.